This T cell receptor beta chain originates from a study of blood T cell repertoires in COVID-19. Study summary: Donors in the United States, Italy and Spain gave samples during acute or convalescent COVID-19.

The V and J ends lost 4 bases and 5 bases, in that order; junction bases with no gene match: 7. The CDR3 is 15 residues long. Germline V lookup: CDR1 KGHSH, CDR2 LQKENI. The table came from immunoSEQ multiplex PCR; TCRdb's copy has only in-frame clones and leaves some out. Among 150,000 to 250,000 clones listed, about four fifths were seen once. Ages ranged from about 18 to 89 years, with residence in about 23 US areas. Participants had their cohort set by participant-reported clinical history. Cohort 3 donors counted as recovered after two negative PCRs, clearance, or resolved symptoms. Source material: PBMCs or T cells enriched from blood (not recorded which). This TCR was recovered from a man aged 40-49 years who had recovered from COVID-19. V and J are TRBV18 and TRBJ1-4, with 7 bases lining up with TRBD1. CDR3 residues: CASSLEQGRNEKLFF. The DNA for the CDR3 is TGTGCCAGCTCACTAGAACAGGGGAGAAATGAAAAACTGTTTTTT.